This T cell receptor beta chain was profiled in a study of T cells in Graves' hyperthyroidism and ophthalmopathy. Study-wide points: Model predictions of ophthalmopathy came a median approximately 6.2 months before onset.

Researchers took RNA transcripts and amplified the TCR beta CDR3 regions from them. The TCR CDR3 first-round RT-PCR relied on the HTBI primer set. TCRdb recomputed calls from the multiplex PCR reads with MiXCR, one row per CDR3 protein. The sample shows 450,000 to 650,000 distinct CDR3 sequences, around 21% of them seen only once. Those with hyperthyroidism were 18 to 65 years old, newly diagnosed, and ill for under 2 months. Patients with uncontrolled infections, other autoimmune diseases, pregnancy or lactation were excluded. The source of the PBMCs was approximately 10 ml of fresh peripheral blood. Worth noting for this clonotype: What it recognizes is unknown.

This clonotype was obtained from a man between 18 and 29 years old with Graves' hyperthyroidism. Sequenced input: blood.

The CDR3 DNA follows: TGTGCCAGCAGGACCGGGCCTCGCCCCAACGAGCAGTACTTC. Its protein is CASRTGPRPNEQYF. The chain couples TRBV6-2 or TRBV6-3 to TRBJ2-7, with unresolved D. V was cut by 6 bases and J by 5 bases, with 17 bases left in between. The germline gives CDR1 MNHEY, CDR2 SVGEGT. The CDR3 contains 14 residues.